The TCR beta chain under discussion was sequenced for a study of PD-1 blockade in classical Hodgkin lymphoma. CDR3 length: 14 residues. Trimming removed 0 bases from V and 9 bases from J, with 12 bases in between. CDR1 and CDR2 from the germline V gene are LNHNV and YYDKDF (reference sequence). Time point in this sample: newly diagnosed, previously untreated cHL patient sample. Purified CD4+ T cells were obtained from thawed PBMCs through magnetic negative selection. Notes on the study in general: Still unresolved is the cause of the repertoire differences, which may be disease activity or prior therapy. Reports indicated that newly diagnosed patients had lower baseline TCR diversity than healthy donors did.

Profiled with immunoSEQ multiplex PCR; TCRdb holds only in-frame clones, not every one. Counted here are under 20,000 clones, 92% occurring once; the ten biggest clones make up about 0.54%. Comments on this clone: The antigen is unknown.

The sequence came from a human donor with classical Hodgkin lymphoma. The J gene is TRBJ2-4, the V gene TRBV15; D ambiguous. Sample: CD4+ T cells from blood. The CDR3, as DNA: TGTGCCACCAGCAGAGAGGGTTCGGGCGGCATTCAGTACTTC. It yields the protein CATSREGSGGIQYF.